A selection of T cell receptor beta chains follows, all from one sample in a study of CD8 T cells in Susac syndrome. TCRdb used MiXCR to reprocess the immunoSEQ multiplex PCR reads, holding one entry per CDR3 protein. The table records under 200,000 distinct CDR3 sequences, over 85% of them present only once. The sequencing sample was made of CD4+ T cells from PBMCs. These receptors all come from a human donor in good health. Both conserved end residues are part of each CDR3. Each record gives: V gene, CDR3 protein.

v_gene: TRBV7-9
CDR3aa: CASSFAGAMAQYF

v_gene: TRBV5-1
CDR3aa: CASSIGGNQPQHF

v_gene: TRBV12-3/TRBV12-4
CDR3aa: CASSLKAGTGANQPQHF

v_gene: TRBV4-3
CDR3aa: CASSQVWGQDTQYF

v_gene: TRBV7-2
CDR3aa: CASSPTVDSTDTQYF

v_gene: TRBV6-5
CDR3aa: CASKRSYGELFF

v_gene: TRBV7-8
CDR3aa: CASSPLGIGTDTQYF

v_gene: TRBV2
CDR3aa: CASTHLGGSGTGELFF

v_gene: TRBV7-2
CDR3aa: CASSFPRLTGGRPYEQYF

v_gene: TRBV27
CDR3aa: CASKRTWLADQETQYF

v_gene: TRBV30
CDR3aa: CAWTRGNTPWVEQFF

v_gene: TRBV6-2/TRBV6-3
CDR3aa: CASRISFGQTDTQYF

v_gene: TRBV6-1
CDR3aa: CATHRGSATGELFF

v_gene: TRBV6-1
CDR3aa: CASSRTGTDFFVWAQYF

v_gene: TRBV7-2
CDR3aa: CASSQTGYEQFF

v_gene: TRBV5-1
CDR3aa: CASTPPGTANTGELFF

v_gene: TRBV3-1
CDR3aa: CASSHVTGAYEQYF

v_gene: TRBV10-3
CDR3aa: CAISERGAPTGELFF

v_gene: TRBV9
CDR3aa: CASSVGRLRAGELFF

v_gene: TRBV15
CDR3aa: CATSPPITDTQYF

v_gene: TRBV19
CDR3aa: CASSVGLKTWGYTF

v_gene: TRBV9
CDR3aa: CASSVEGFGPQHF

v_gene: TRBV14
CDR3aa: CASSPGVSNEQFF

v_gene: TRBV7-2
CDR3aa: CASSLGASGAFF

v_gene: TRBV7-3
CDR3aa: CASSLSTGPFSTDTQYF

v_gene: TRBV18
CDR3aa: CASSPTGGSPGNTIYF

v_gene: TRBV7-2
CDR3aa: CASSLVRGRDEQFF

v_gene: TRBV20-1
CDR3aa: CSASGGWRRTDTQYF

v_gene: TRBV7-2
CDR3aa: CASSSGQVGGYTF

v_gene: TRBV24-1
CDR3aa: CATSDGTSGVRYNEQFF

v_gene: TRBV6-5
CDR3aa: CASSQGQGVQFF

v_gene: TRBV18
CDR3aa: CASSSRPGYSGNTIYF

v_gene: TRBV30
CDR3aa: CAWSGSRVLTKNIQYF

v_gene: TRBV6-2/TRBV6-3
CDR3aa: CAAGVNQPQHF

v_gene: TRBV29-1
CDR3aa: CSVDASSSSGNTIYF

v_gene: TRBV20-1
CDR3aa: CSARVGPGGNQPQHF

v_gene: TRBV6-5
CDR3aa: CASSYSKQARPTGELFF

v_gene: TRBV28
CDR3aa: CARNYPDWGRGTQYF

v_gene: TRBV5-4
CDR3aa: CASSLWGGSIQYF

v_gene: TRBV14
CDR3aa: CASSALGTQYF

v_gene: TRBV15
CDR3aa: CATSRDRISDEQYF